What follows are 16 T cell receptor beta chains derived from one specimen sequenced in a study of tumor-infiltrating lymphocytes in primary liver carcinoma. Between roughly 20 and 33 mg of unsorted bulk tissue served as the source from which RNA and DNA were co-extracted. Researchers generated TCR beta cDNA from roughly 500 ng of total RNA, relying on a constant-region primer. Libraries of TCR beta came from three nested multiplex PCR rounds with slightly modified ARM-PCR. Both of the initial two PCR rounds ran for around 9 cycles and employed TRBV1-TRBV30 forward primers alongside a C-beta reverse primer. TCRdb reprocessed the multiplex PCR reads with MiXCR, giving one entry per CDR3 protein. The data show 90,000 to 100,000 distinct CDR3 sequences, roughly 69% seen once. The specimen was liver tumor tissue from sampling region 5. The subset is: tumor region T5, tumor centre. These receptors originate from a woman aged 55-69 years with primary liver carcinoma and hepatitis B virus infection.

This clonotype appeared many times. The genes are TRBV10-3 and TRBJ2-5; D remains ambiguous. The CDR3 spans 13 residues. V lost 6 bases to trimming and J lost 5 bases, with 13 bases between them. Germline V gives CDR1 ENHRY, CDR2 SYGVKD. CDR3 sequence: CAIRESPGETQYF. For the CDR3, the DNA is TGTGCCATCAGAGAGAGTCCCGGGGAGACCCAGTACTTC.

Points on this clonotype: The conserved phenylalanine or tryptophan normally closing the CDR3 is absent here, so this likely arose from a read error. No DNA is shown, since the ends of the CDR3 on it are uncertain; the CDR3 is the one TCRdb lists. J is TRBJ1-1 and V is TRBV11-3; the table's D call of TRBD1 was not tested on the DNA. The germline V gene has CDR1 SGHNT and CDR2 YENEEA. The CDR3 has 13 residues if both end residues are counted. The CDR3 spells CAITHGRVTEASV.

With respect to this clonotype: A much more abundant neighbour one base away suggests this may be a read error. V is TRBV14 and J is TRBJ2-1, with 7 positions matching TRBD2. In germline, CDR1 is SGHDN, CDR2 FVKESK. The CDR3 length is 12 residues. The CDR3 nucleotides are TGTGTCAGCAGCCAAGGACTAGTAGGGCAGTTCTTC. Its translation is CVSSQGLVGQFF. Full variable domain (missing parts from reference TRBV14 and TRBJ2-1): EAGVTQFPSHSVIEKGQTVTLRCDPISGHDNLYWYRRVMGKEIKFLLHFVKESKQDESGMPNNRFLAERTGGTYSTLKVQPAELEDSGVYFCVSSQGLVGQFFGPGTRLTVL.

This clonotype came up many times. The chain combines TRBV29-1 with TRBJ1-1, with D perhaps matching TRBD1 (5 bases). Germline values: CDR1 SQVTM, CDR2 ANQGSEA. The CDR3 is 13 amino acids. V was trimmed by 0 bases and J by 5 bases, leaving 10 bases between them. The CDR3 DNA is TGCAGCGTTGAAGAGAGGAGGGGAACTGAAGCTTTCTTT. It translates to CSVEERRGTEAFF. Based on the CDR3 plus reference TRBV29-1 and TRBJ1-1, the full variable domain is SAVISQKPSRDICQRGTSLTIQCQVDSQVTMMFWYRQQPGQSLTLIATANQGSEATYESGFVIDKFPISRPNLTFSTLTVSNMSPEDSSIYLCSVEERRGTEAFFGQGTRLTVV.

About this clonotype: A much larger clone lies a single base off, so this may be a read error. The chain carries TRBV14 and TRBJ2-2, with 13 positions matching TRBD2. V was clipped by 4 bases and J by 7 bases; unmatched bases: 6. Germline V gene data show CDR1 as SGHDN and CDR2 as FVKESK. This CDR3 has 16 residues. CDR3 amino acids: CASSRTSGRCSGELFF. CDR3 in DNA: TGTGCCAGCAGCCGGACTAGCGGGAGATGTAGCGGGGAGCTGTTTTTT.

Regarding this clonotype: A junction end diverges from the germline sequence, so it may reflect a read error. The chain uses TRBV28 and TRBJ1-1, with D possibly TRBD1 on 6 matching bases. CDR1 is MDHEN and CDR2 is SYDVKM in the germline V gene. The CDR3 spans 14 residues. The CDR3 coding sequence is TGTGCCAGCGCTTCGGCAGGGGATTATACTGTAGCTTTCTTT. It is translated as CASASAGDYTVAFF.

This clonotype was found many times. The rearrangement links TRBV5-6 to TRBJ2-5; D is unclear. The CDR3 runs 15 residues. Trimming shortened V by 1 base and J by 5 bases, and 15 bases separated the two germline ends. Germline assignment: CDR1 SGHDT and CDR2 YYEEEE. CDR3 residues: CASSLYTVGLETQYF. The DNA of the CDR3 is TGTGCCAGCAGCTTGTATACGGTGGGGTTGGAGACCCAGTACTTC. The full variable domain, in which reference TRBV5-6 and TRBJ2-5 provide the parts outside the CDR3, is DAGVTQSPTHLIKTRGQQVTLRCSPKSGHDTVSWYQQALGQGPQFIFQYYEEEERQRGNFPDRFSGHQFPNYSSELNVNALLLGDSALYLCASSLYTVGLETQYFGPGTRLLVL.

A remark on this clonotype: The junction does not match germline at one end; this may be a read error. The V gene is TRBV7-8, the J gene TRBJ2-7; 9 bases are shared with TRBD2. This CDR3 is built from 16 residues. Germline CDR1 reads SGHVS; CDR2 reads FQNEAQ. The CDR3 DNA sequence: TGTGCCAGCAGCTTGTTTCTAGCGGGAACGGGGTACGAGCGGTGCTTC. This translates into CASSLFLAGTGYERCF.

Note on this clonotype: An end of the junction differs from the germline gene, which may be a read error. The chain is built from TRBV11-2 and TRBJ2-1; D tentatively fits TRBD1 or TRBD2 (5 bases each). The CDR3 covers 15 residues. The germline gives CDR1 SGHAT, CDR2 FQNNGV. This chain's CDR3 is CTSSLGELDYNVQFF. For the CDR3, the DNA is TGTACCAGCAGCTTAGGGGAATTAGACTACAATGTGCAGTTCTTC.

This chain joins TRBV28 and TRBJ2-1; D may be TRBD1 or TRBD2 (7 bases each). The CDR3 is made up of 16 amino acids. The V gene lost 8 bases and the J gene lost 4 bases, with 21 bases spanning the gap. Germline V gene data show CDR1 as MDHEN and CDR2 as SYDVKM. CDR3 residues: CASLQGGGVKYNEQFF. CDR3 sequence (DNA): TGTGCCAGCCTTCAGGGGGGAGGGGTGAAGTACAATGAGCAGTTCTTC.

Worth noting for this clonotype: Here the CDR3 omits its conserved ending phenylalanine or tryptophan, so a read error is the likely source. The rearrangement links TRBV11-3 to TRBJ2-3, with D unclear. The CDR3 totals 15 residues. Germline-derived CDR1 and CDR2 are SGHNT and YENEEA. This CDR3 is CASSLDRHTTETQYL. As DNA, the CDR3 is TGTGCCAGCAGCTTAGATCGACATACCACAGAAACGCAGTATCTT.

As to this clonotype: A much larger clone lies a single base off, so this may be a read error. The genes are TRBV12-3 or TRBV12-4 and TRBJ1-5; D gene ambiguous. This CDR3 contains 13 residues. In DNA, the CDR3 is TGTGCCGGCAGTTTAACGGCAAATCAGCCCCAGCATTTT. Protein: CAGSLTANQPQHF.

A word on this clonotype: Relative to the germline gene, one junction end is altered; a read error may explain this. The rearrangement links TRBV4-1 to TRBJ2-3; D might be TRBD1 (6 bases). CDR3 size: 13 residues. Germline V gives CDR1 MGHRA, CDR2 YSYEKL. The CDR3 nucleotides read TGCGTCAGCAGTCAAACGAGGGGGAATACGCAGTATTTT. Protein: CVSSQTRGNTQYF.

This clonotype was found once. This may arise from a read error, as a much more abundant clone is one base away. V gene TRBV28 combines with J gene TRBJ2-7; D unclear. The germline V gene encodes CDR1 MDHEN and CDR2 SYDVKM. This CDR3 is built from 11 residues. CDR3 in DNA: TGTGCCAGCGGCTGGCGAGGCGAGGAGTACTTC. Its protein product is CASGWRGEEYF. Full variable domain (rest looked up from reference TRBV28 and TRBJ2-7): DVKVTQSSRYLVKRTGEKVFLECVQDMDHENMFWYRQDPGLGLRLIYFSYDVKMKEKGDIPEGYSVSREKKERFSLILESASTNQTSMYLCASGWRGEEYFGPGTRLTVT.

Turning to this clonotype: The CDR3 does not close with the conserved phenylalanine or tryptophan, likely indicating a read error. No DNA is shown, since the ends of the CDR3 on it are uncertain; the CDR3 is the one TCRdb lists. V and J are TRBV29-1 and TRBJ2-3; the D call in the table, TRBD2, was not verified against the DNA. Germline lookup yields CDR1 SQVTM and CDR2 ANQGSEA. Counting both end residues, the CDR3 totals 13 amino acids. CDR3 sequence reads: CSATSGLGDTRYL.

Points on this clonotype: A much more abundant neighbour one base away suggests this may be a read error. The rearrangement uses TRBV12-3 or TRBV12-4 and TRBJ2-5; a weak D match, TRBD2 (5 bases). This CDR3 is 15 amino acids long. With 5 bases removed from V and 3 bases from J, the gap between germline ends came to 16 bases. The CDR3: CASSPQNQAEETQYF. As DNA, the CDR3 is TGTGCCAGCAGTCCCCAAAACCAAGCGGAAGAGACCCAGTACTTC.